The clone carrying this T cell receptor (beta chain) occurred a few times. Its antigen remains unidentified. The TCR library protocol was used to attach unique molecular identifiers. These identifiers were attached to individual cDNA molecules. TCRdb passed the 5' RACE reads through MiXCR, listing each CDR3 protein once. The sample contains around 84,000 distinct CDR3 sequences, roughly 14% of which appear only once. The CDR3 has 15 amino acids. Trimming removed 0 bases from V and 0 bases from J, with 9 bases in between. Looked up from germline, CDR1 is KGHSH and CDR2 is LQKENI. This specimen belongs to a study of early T cells in non-severe SARS-CoV-2 infection. Study summary: It was bulk RNA from unsorted whole blood that was sequenced, and the chains were unpaired.

Findings and caveats of the study: Lookups in VDJdb leaned toward anti-spike CD8 responses and missed private and CD4 specificities.

This chain connects TRBV18 to TRBJ2-7; no firm D call. This receptor was identified in an adult who was a healthcare worker with PCR-confirmed SARS-CoV-2 infection or an uninfected control (not recorded which). Source material: whole blood. CDR3 protein: CASSPPNTASYEQYF. CDR3 nucleotide sequence: TGTGCCAGCTCACCACCTAATACTGCCTCCTACGAGCAGTACTTC.